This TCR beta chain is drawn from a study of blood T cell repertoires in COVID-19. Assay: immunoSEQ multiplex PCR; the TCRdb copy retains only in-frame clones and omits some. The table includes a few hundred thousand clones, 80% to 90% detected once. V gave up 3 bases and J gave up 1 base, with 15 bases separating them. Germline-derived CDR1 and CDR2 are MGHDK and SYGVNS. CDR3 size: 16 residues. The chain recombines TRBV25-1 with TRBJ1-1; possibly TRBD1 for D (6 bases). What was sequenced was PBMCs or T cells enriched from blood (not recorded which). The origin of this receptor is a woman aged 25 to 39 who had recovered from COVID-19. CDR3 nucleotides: TGTGCCAGCAGTGAGCCAGGGGCCCTTGGGAACACTGAAGCTTTCTTT. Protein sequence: CASSEPGALGNTEAFF.